This TCR beta chain was retrieved from a study of blood T cells in healthy people across ages. Overall study findings and caveats: Among long-lived donors, naive CD4+ cells were more numerous and diversity higher than in aged donors. Strong correlation existed between TCR beta diversity and naive T cell percentage.

Per germline, CDR1 MNHEY and CDR2 SVGAGI. This CDR3 is 15 amino acids long. V was clipped by 6 bases and J by 3 bases; unmatched bases: 5. Together with a sample-barcoded 5' primer, a J-beta primer mix was included in a second PCR lasting 7 to 11 cycles. TCRdb fed the 5' RACE reads into MiXCR, producing one record per CDR3 protein. The sample has about 1.5 million distinct CDR3 sequences; 35% to 45% are singletons. With respect to this clonotype: Its antigen remains unidentified.

The sequence was obtained from a young woman in good health. The specimen sequenced was blood. This chain links TRBV6-5 with TRBJ2-1; 10 bases match TRBD2. CDR3 sequence: CASRGGTSDYNEQFF. The CDR3 region has the DNA TGTGCCAGCAGGGGGGGGACTAGCGACTACAATGAGCAGTTCTTC.